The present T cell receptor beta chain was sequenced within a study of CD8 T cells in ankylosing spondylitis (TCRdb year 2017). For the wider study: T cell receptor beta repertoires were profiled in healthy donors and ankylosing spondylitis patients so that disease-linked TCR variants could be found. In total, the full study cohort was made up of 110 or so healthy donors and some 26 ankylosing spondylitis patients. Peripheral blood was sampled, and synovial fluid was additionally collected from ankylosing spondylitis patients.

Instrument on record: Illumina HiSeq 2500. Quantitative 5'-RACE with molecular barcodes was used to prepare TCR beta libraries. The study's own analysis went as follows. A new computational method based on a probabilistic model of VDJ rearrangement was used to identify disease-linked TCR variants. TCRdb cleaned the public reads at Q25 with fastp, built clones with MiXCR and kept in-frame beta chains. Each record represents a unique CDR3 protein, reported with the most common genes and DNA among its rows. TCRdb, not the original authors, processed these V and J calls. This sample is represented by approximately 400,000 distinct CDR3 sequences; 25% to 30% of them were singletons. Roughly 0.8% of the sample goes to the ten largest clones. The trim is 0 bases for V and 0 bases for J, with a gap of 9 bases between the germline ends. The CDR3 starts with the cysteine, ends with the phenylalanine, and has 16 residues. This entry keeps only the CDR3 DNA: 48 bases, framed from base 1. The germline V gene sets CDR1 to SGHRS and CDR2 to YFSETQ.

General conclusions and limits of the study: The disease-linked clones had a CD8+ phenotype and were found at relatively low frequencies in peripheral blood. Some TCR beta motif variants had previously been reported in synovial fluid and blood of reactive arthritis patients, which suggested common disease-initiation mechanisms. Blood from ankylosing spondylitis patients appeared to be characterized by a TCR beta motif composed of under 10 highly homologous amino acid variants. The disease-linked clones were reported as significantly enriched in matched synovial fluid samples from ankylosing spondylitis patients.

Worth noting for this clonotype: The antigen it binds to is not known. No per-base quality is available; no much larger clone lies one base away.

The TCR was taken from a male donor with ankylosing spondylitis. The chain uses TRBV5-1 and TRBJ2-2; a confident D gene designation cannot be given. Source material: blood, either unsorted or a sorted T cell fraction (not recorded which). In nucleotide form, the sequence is TGCGCCAGCAGCTTGGCGGGTCACGCGAACACCGGGGAGCTGTTTTTT. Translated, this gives CASSLAGHANTGELFF.